A single sample is the source of the 8 T cell receptor beta chains below, sequenced in a study of T cells after yellow fever vaccination. MiXCR was run by TCRdb on the 5' RACE reads, yielding one entry per CDR3 protein. The table shows 340,000 or so distinct CDR3 sequences, with about an eighth occurring only once. Sequenced material: CD4+ T cells sorted from PBMCs, taken 15 days after the yellow fever booster vaccination. Source of these receptors: a man between 18 and 35 years old who received the YFV17D yellow fever vaccine.

This clonotype showed up just a few times. CDR3 DNA: TGTGCCAGCAGTGGGCCCCCCGGAGGGGTCCAAGAGACCCAGTACTTC. Translated, it gives CASSGPPGGVQETQYF. The chain couples TRBV6-1 to TRBJ2-5; tentatively, D is TRBD2 (6 bases). In germline, CDR1 is MNHNS, CDR2 SASEGT. Trimming removed 4 bases from V and 1 base from J, with 16 bases in between. CDR3 length: 16 residues.

This sequence joins TRBV29-1 and TRBJ2-5, with 10 bases aligning to TRBD1. Germline CDR1 reads SQVTM; CDR2 reads ANQGSEA. Losses at the gene ends were 8 bases for V and 4 bases for J; bases not matched to a gene: 7. The CDR3 is made up of 13 amino acids. CDR3 sequence reads: CSTRQGASETQYF. The CDR3 coding sequence is TGCAGCACCCGACAGGGGGCATCAGAGACCCAGTACTTC. The variable domain in full, with the rest retrieved from reference TRBV29-1 and TRBJ2-5, is SAVISQKPSRDICQRGTSLTIQCQVDSQVTMMFWYRQQPGQSLTLIATANQGSEATYESGFVIDKFPISRPNLTFSTLTVSNMSPEDSSIYLCSTRQGASETQYFGPGTRLLVL.

The chain recombines TRBV18 with TRBJ2-3; D unclear. Between the trimmed V and J ends, which lost 2 bases and 5 bases, there was a span of 5 bases. There are 12 residues in the CDR3. The germline V gene has CDR1 KGHSH and CDR2 LQKENI. CDR3 region: CASSPRQDTQYF. CDR3 DNA: TGTGCCAGCTCACCAAGGCAAGATACGCAGTATTTT.

The rearrangement links TRBV7-9 to TRBJ2-2, with TRBD1 matching over 9 bases. Trimming took 7 bases from V and 4 from J; bases not matched to a gene: 7. The CDR3 length is 15 residues. The germline gives CDR1 SEHNR, CDR2 FQNEAQ (reference sequence). CDR3 protein: CASIAGTGFTGELFF. The DNA of the CDR3 is TGTGCCAGCATCGCCGGGACAGGGTTCACCGGGGAGCTGTTTTTT.

V usage is TRBV4-3 and J usage is TRBJ2-5, with TRBD2 matching 8 bases. Germline CDR1 LGHNA, CDR2 YSLEER. Trimming took 2 bases from V and 1 from J; bases not matched to a gene: 3. The CDR3 extends over 15 amino acids. CDR3 residues: CASSQLAGLQETQYF. In nucleotides, the CDR3 is TGCGCCAGCAGCCAACTAGCGGGCCTCCAAGAGACCCAGTACTTC.

This clonotype was detected many times. The CDR3 sequence is CASSRPVAGHTGELFF. CDR3 nucleotide sequence: TGCGCCAGCAGCCGCCCAGTAGCGGGGCACACCGGGGAGCTGTTTTTT. The chain uses TRBV5-1 and TRBJ2-2; the match to TRBD2 covers 8 bases. V gave up 4 bases and J gave up 3 bases; unmatched junction bases: 8. This CDR3 region has 16 residues. CDR1 is SGHRS, CDR2 YFSETQ, per germline.

The chain recombines TRBV12-3 or TRBV12-4 with TRBJ2-1, with D maybe TRBD2 (6 bases). Trimming cost V 2 bases and J 0 bases, with 17 bases left between them. This CDR3 has 18 residues. The CDR3 spells CASSLTSQRAFSYNEQFF. The CDR3 coding sequence is TGTGCCAGCAGTTTAACCTCCCAGCGGGCCTTCTCCTACAATGAGCAGTTCTTC.

The chain carries TRBV6-5 and TRBJ1-1, with D tentatively TRBD1 (6 bases). CDR3 length: 15 amino acids. Germline CDR1 and CDR2: MNHEY and SVGAGI. Trimming took off 7 bases at V and 0 bases at J, with 15 bases between the two ends. CDR3 DNA: TGTGCCAGCATGGTCGCGGACAGTGTGAACACTGAAGCTTTCTTT. Amino acids: CASMVADSVNTEAFF.